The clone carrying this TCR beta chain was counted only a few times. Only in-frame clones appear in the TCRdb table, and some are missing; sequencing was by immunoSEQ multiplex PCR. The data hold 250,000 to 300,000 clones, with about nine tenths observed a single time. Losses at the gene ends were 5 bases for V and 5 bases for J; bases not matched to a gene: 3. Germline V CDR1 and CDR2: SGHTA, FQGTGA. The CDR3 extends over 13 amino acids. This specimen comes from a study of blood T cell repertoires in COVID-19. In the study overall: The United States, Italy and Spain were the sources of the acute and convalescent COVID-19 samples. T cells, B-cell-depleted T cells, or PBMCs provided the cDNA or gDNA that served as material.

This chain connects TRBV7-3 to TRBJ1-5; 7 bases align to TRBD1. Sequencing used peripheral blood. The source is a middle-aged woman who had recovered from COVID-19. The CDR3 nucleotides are TGTGCCAGCAGCCGCGACAGGGATCAGCCCCAGCATTTT. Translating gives CASSRDRDQPQHF.